The 5 T cell receptor beta chains given below trace back to one sample, sequenced in a study of response to subunit inactivated influenza vaccine. Via MiXCR, TCRdb re-called the RT-PCR reads, giving one row per CDR3 protein. The sample has 400,000 to 550,000 distinct CDR3 sequences, approximately 24% seen once. The sequences come from CD4+ T cells sorted from PBMCs, collected roughly 5 days after vaccination. The receptors were sampled from a man between 50 and 59 years old who received an inactivated influenza vaccine.

V and J are TRBV10-3 and TRBJ1-3; 7 nucleotides line up with TRBD1. The CDR3 is 12 amino acids. Trimming removed 10 bases from V and 3 bases from J; junction bases left unmatched: 3. The germline CDR1 and CDR2 sequences are ENHRY and SYGVKD. The CDR3 sequence is CATGDSGNTIYF. The CDR3 nucleotides read TGTGCCACCGGGGACAGTGGAAACACCATATATTTT.

This clonotype was recorded a few times. CDR3 in amino acids: CASIRDAGGYTF. The CDR3 DNA is TGTGCCAGCATTCGGGACGCTGGTGGCTACACCTTC. The V and J genes are TRBV7-9 and TRBJ1-2; tentatively, D is TRBD1 (5 bases). V lost 7 bases, J lost 7 bases, and 13 bases lay in between. The CDR3 has 12 residues. Germline values: CDR1 SEHNR, CDR2 FQNEAQ (reference sequence).

This clonotype was recorded a few times. V usage is TRBV5-1 and J usage is TRBJ2-5; D uncertain. CDR1 is SGHRS and CDR2 is YFSETQ in the germline V gene. The germline V and J ends were trimmed by 4 bases and 0 bases, with 10 bases remaining between them. This CDR3 comprises 14 residues. CDR3 sequence: CASSAWTHQETQYF. Here the CDR3 DNA reads TGCGCCAGCAGCGCCTGGACCCACCAAGAGACCCAGTACTTC.

This chain links TRBV11-1 with TRBJ2-3; D is ambiguous. This CDR3 comprises 14 residues. V lost 5 bases and J 6 bases, leaving 15 bases between the germline ends. The germline gives CDR1 SGHAT, CDR2 FQDESV (reference sequence). CDR3 sequence (DNA): TGTGCCAGCAGCCTCGGATCGGACCCGGATACGCAGTATTTT. Protein: CASSLGSDPDTQYF. The entire variable domain, with the rest obtained from reference TRBV11-1 and TRBJ2-3, is as follows: EAEVAQSPRYKITEKSQAVAFWCDPISGHATLYWYRQILGQGPELLVQFQDESVVDDSQLPKDRFSAERLKGVDSTLKIQPAELGDSAMYLCASSLGSDPDTQYFGPGTRLTVL.

This clonotype was recorded only once. This chain connects TRBV24-1 to TRBJ2-3, with 9 bases matching TRBD2. The CDR3 is 18 residues long. Germline CDR1 is KGHDR and CDR2 is SFDVKD. After removal of 0 bases from V and 0 bases from J, the junction contained 6 bases not matched to a gene. The CDR3 DNA sequence: TGTGCCACCAGTGATTTGAAGATTAGCGGGAGAAGCACAGATACGCAGTATTTT. Protein: CATSDLKISGRSTDTQYF.